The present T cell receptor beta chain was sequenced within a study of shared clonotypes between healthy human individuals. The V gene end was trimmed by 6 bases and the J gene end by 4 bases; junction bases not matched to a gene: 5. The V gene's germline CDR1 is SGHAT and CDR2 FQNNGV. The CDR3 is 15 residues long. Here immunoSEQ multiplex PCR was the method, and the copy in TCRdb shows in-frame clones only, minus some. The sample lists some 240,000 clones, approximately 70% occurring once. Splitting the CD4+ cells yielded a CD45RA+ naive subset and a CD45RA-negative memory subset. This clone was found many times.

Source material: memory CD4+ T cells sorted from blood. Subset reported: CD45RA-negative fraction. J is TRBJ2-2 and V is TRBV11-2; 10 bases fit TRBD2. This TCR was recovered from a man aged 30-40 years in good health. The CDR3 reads CASSQSGRVTGELFF. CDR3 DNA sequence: TGTGCCAGCAGTCAAAGCGGGAGGGTCACCGGGGAGCTGTTTTTT. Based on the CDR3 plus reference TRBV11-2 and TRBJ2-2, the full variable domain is EAGVAQSPRYKIIEKRQSVAFWCNPISGHATLYWYQQILGQGPKLLIQFQNNGVVDDSQLPKDRFSAERLKGVDSTLKIQPAKLEDSAVYLCASSQSGRVTGELFFGEGSRLTVL.